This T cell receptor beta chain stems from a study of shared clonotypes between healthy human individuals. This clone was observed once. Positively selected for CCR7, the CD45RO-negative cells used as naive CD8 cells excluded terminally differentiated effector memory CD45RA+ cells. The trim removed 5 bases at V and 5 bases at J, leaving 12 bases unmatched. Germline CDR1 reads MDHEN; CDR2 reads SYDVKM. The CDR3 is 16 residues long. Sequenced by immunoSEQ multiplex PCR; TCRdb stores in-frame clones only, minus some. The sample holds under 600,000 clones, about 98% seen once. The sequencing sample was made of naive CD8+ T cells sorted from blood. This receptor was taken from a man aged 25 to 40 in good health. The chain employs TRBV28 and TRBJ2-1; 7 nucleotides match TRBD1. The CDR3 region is CASSTQGVYSNNEQFF. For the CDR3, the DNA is TGTGCCAGCAGTACTCAGGGGGTCTACAGCAACAATGAGCAGTTCTTC.